The table lists the clone carrying this T cell receptor beta chain with a count of one. Primers for the PCR totalled 60 Vbeta and 13 Jbeta. TCRdb keeps only in-frame clones here, not all; method: immunoSEQ multiplex PCR. The table shows about 260,000 clones, with 80% to 90% occurring only once. The ends were cut back, 3 bases at V and 0 bases at J, with 15 bases in the middle. CDR3 length equals 16 residues. Germline CDR1 MNHEY, CDR2 SMNVEV (reference sequence). These data originate in a study of cytomegalovirus exposure and HLA in healthy donors. The source of this sequence is a woman between 40 and 55 years old in good health and CMV-seropositive. V usage is TRBV27 and J usage is TRBJ2-7; TRBD2 is a possible D gene (7 bases). Sequenced sample: PBMCs. CDR3 sequence reads: CASSLGGQVSSYEQYF. The CDR3 DNA is TGTGCCAGCAGTTTGGGGGGGCAGGTGAGCTCCTACGAGCAGTACTTC.